This entry lists 23 T cell receptor beta chains sequenced from one sample in a study of blood T cell repertoires in COVID-19. The assay was immunoSEQ multiplex PCR, and TCRdb's table has in-frame clones only and misses some. The sample holds under 200,000 clones, approximately 81% seen once. Sequencing was performed on peripheral blood. Receptor source: a man aged 18 to 29 with active or convalescent COVID-19.

The gene calls are TRBV29-1 and TRBJ1-2; TRBD1 aligns across 10 bases. V dropped 6 bases and J dropped 0; count of bases not matched to a gene: 13. The germline gives CDR1 SQVTM, CDR2 ANQGSEA. This CDR3 region has 17 residues. This chain's CDR3 is CSVGPEDRGGANYGYTF. In DNA form, the CDR3 reads TGCAGCGTCGGCCCGGAGGACAGGGGGGGAGCTAACTATGGCTACACCTTC.

The chain combines TRBV7-9 with TRBJ2-1; 8 bases are a match to TRBD1. Germline trimming cut 1 base from V and 9 bases from J; bases unmatched to any gene: 5. CDR3 length: 14 residues. Germline V gene data show CDR1 as SEHNR and CDR2 as FQNEAQ (reference sequence). CDR3 amino acids: CASSLEQGVSEQFF. CDR3 in DNA: TGTGCCAGCAGCTTAGAACAGGGGGTCAGTGAGCAGTTCTTC.

The CDR3 protein is CASSQGWGLEQYF. The DNA of the CDR3 is TGTGCCAGCAGCCAAGGGTGGGGGCTCGAGCAGTACTTC. This sequence joins TRBV3-1 (or the pseudogene TRBV3-2) and TRBJ2-7, with D perhaps TRBD1 (6 bases). The V and J ends lost 1 base and 6 bases respectively, with 10 bases between them. Per germline, CDR1 LGHDT and CDR2 YNNKEL (reference sequence). The CDR3 loop spans 13 amino acids.

The chain employs TRBV7-3 and TRBJ1-2, with 7 nucleotides matching TRBD1. Losses at the gene ends were 5 bases for V and 2 bases for J; bases not matched to a gene: 2. CDR3 length equals 13 residues. Germline loops: CDR1 SGHTA, CDR2 FQGTGA. CDR3 region: CASSPTGNYGYTF. In nucleotides, the CDR3 is TGTGCCAGCAGCCCGACAGGGAACTATGGCTACACCTTC.

This chain uses TRBV7-2 with TRBJ2-5, with D unresolved. V lost 7 bases to trimming and J lost 2 bases, with 20 bases between them. Looked up from germline, CDR1 is SGHTA and CDR2 is FQGNSA. The CDR3 extends over 16 amino acids. The CDR3 loop reads CASTLIVNWRQETQYF. CDR3 DNA: TGTGCCAGCACCCTTATTGTGAACTGGAGACAAGAGACCCAGTACTTC.

V is TRBV25-1 and J is TRBJ1-6; no firm D call. Germline assignment: CDR1 MGHDK and CDR2 SYGVNS. V was clipped by 8 bases and J by 7 bases, with 12 bases between them. This CDR3 contains 13 residues. In DNA, the CDR3 is TGTGCCAGCCAACCGCCGGGGAATTCACCCCTCCACTTT. Amino acids: CASQPPGNSPLHF. Based on the CDR3 plus reference TRBV25-1 and TRBJ1-6, the full variable domain is EADIYQTPRYLVIGTGKKITLECSQTMGHDKMYWYQQDPGMELHLIHYSYGVNSTEKGDLSSESTVSRIRTEHFPLTLESARPSHTSQYLCASQPPGNSPLHFGNGTRLTVT.

The V call is TRBV13, the J call TRBJ1-6, with TRBD1 matching over 8 bases. CDR1 is PRHDT, CDR2 FYEKMQ, per germline (reference sequence). J was trimmed by 5 bases and V by 2 bases; bases with no gene match: 14. CDR3 length: 19 amino acids. CDR3 protein: CASSLTIGKWTGNNSPLHF. CDR3 sequence (DNA): TGTGCCAGCAGCTTAACGATTGGGAAATGGACAGGGAATAATTCACCCCTCCACTTT. The whole variable domain, remainder taken from reference TRBV13 and TRBJ1-6, is AAGVIQSPRHLIKEKRETATLKCYPIPRHDTVYWYQQGPGQDPQFLISFYEKMQSDKGSIPDRFSAQQFSDYHSELNMSSLELGDSALYFCASSLTIGKWTGNNSPLHFGNGTRLTVT.

This rearrangement joins TRBV11-2 to TRBJ2-7; possibly TRBD2 for D (5 bases). Germline V gene sequence: CDR1 SGHAT, CDR2 FQNNGV. V was shortened by 6 bases and J by 4 bases, with 19 bases between the two germline ends. CDR3 length: 15 residues. CDR3 region: CASSRTGRVGYEQYF. CDR3 bases: TGTGCCAGCAGTAGGACTGGTAGGGTGGGTTACGAGCAGTACTTC.

This chain connects TRBV6-6 to TRBJ1-1; D is possibly TRBD1 (5 bases). Trimming removed 5 bases at V and 1 base at J, with 17 bases between. Germline CDR1 reads MNHNY; CDR2 reads SVGAGI (reference sequence). The CDR3 consists of 16 residues. The CDR3: CASSPQAHLGNTEAFF. The CDR3 bases are TGTGCCAGCAGTCCACAGGCCCACCTTGGGAACACTGAAGCTTTCTTT.

The CDR3 DNA reads TGCGCCAGCAGCCAAGGGGACAGATACTACGAGCAGTACTTC. This sequence encodes CASSQGDRYYEQYF. The genes are TRBV4-1 and TRBJ2-7, with 7 positions matching TRBD1. The CDR3 is made up of 14 amino acids. J lost 3 bases, V lost 1 base, and 3 bases had no gene match. Germline CDR1 and CDR2: MGHRA and YSYEKL.

This chain connects TRBV4-1 to TRBJ2-3, with 9 bases that match TRBD2. Trimming at V came to 4 bases and at J to 3 bases, leaving 8 bases not matched to a gene. Germline loops: CDR1 MGHRA, CDR2 YSYEKL. The CDR3 length is 16 residues. The CDR3 is CASSRGGEWVTDTQYF. The CDR3, as DNA: TGCGCCAGCAGCCGCGGGGGGGAGTGGGTAACAGATACGCAGTATTTT.

V gene TRBV5-1 combines with J gene TRBJ1-1; D not certain. Germline CDR1 reads SGHRS; CDR2 reads YFSETQ. The germline V and J ends were trimmed by 1 base and 1 base, with 8 bases remaining between them. The CDR3 length is 14 residues. The CDR3 sequence: CASSLKSGNTEAFF. DNA for the CDR3: TGCGCCAGCAGCTTGAAGTCCGGGAACACTGAAGCTTTCTTT.

V and J are TRBV6-6 and TRBJ1-2; D is unclear. The V gene lost 7 bases and the J gene lost 0 bases, with 9 bases spanning the gap. The CDR3 has 13 residues. Germline V CDR1 and CDR2: MNHNY, SVGAGI (reference sequence). The CDR3 here is CASTLTSNYGYTF. CDR3 DNA: TGTGCCAGCACCCTGACTTCTAACTATGGCTACACCTTC.

V and J are TRBV7-2 and TRBJ2-7; a possible D gene is TRBD2 (6 bases). The V gene's germline CDR1 is SGHTA and CDR2 FQGNSA. Trimming removed 4 bases from V and 3 bases from J, with 16 bases in between. The CDR3 consists of 15 residues. Here the CDR3 reads CASSSPAAGNYEQYF. CDR3 DNA sequence: TGTGCCAGCAGCTCTCCCGCAGCGGGTAACTACGAGCAGTACTTC.

This sequence joins TRBV11-2 and TRBJ2-2; 10 positions match TRBD2. This CDR3 spans 15 amino acids. V gave up 5 bases and J gave up 5 bases; unmatched junction bases: 5. The germline CDR1 and CDR2 sequences are SGHAT and FQNNGV. In DNA form, the CDR3 reads TGTGCCAGCAGCCCATTAGCGGGGGGTACCGGGGAGCTGTTTTTT. Protein: CASSPLAGGTGELFF.

This clone showed up many times. The rearrangement links TRBV5-5 to TRBJ2-3, with D uncertain. Trimming removed 1 base from V and 4 bases from J, with 7 bases in between. Germline V gene data show CDR1 as SGHKS and CDR2 as YYEKEE (reference sequence). This CDR3 spans 13 amino acids. The CDR3, as DNA: TGTGCCAGCAGCTTGCTATTGTCAGATACGCAGTATTTT. Translation gives CASSLLLSDTQYF.

The chain carries TRBV28 and TRBJ2-3, with 8 bases that match TRBD2. The J segment lost 6 bases and the V segment lost 3 bases, leaving 8 bases of the junction unmatched. CDR1 MDHEN and CDR2 SYDVKM come from the germline V gene. The CDR3 is 15 residues long. This CDR3 reads CASSFQREGLDTQYF. CDR3 nucleotides: TGTGCCAGCAGTTTTCAACGGGAGGGCCTTGATACGCAGTATTTT.

The DNA for the CDR3 is TGTGCCAGCAGCAACACAGGGGGGAACTATGGCTACACCTTC. Translated, it gives CASSNTGGNYGYTF. The rearrangement joins TRBV5-5 to TRBJ1-2; TRBD1 matches 8 bases. The CDR3 loop spans 14 amino acids. CDR1 SGHKS and CDR2 YYEKEE come from the germline V gene (reference sequence). V shed 4 bases and J 2 bases; nucleotides not matched to a gene: 4.

The genes are TRBV10-2 and TRBJ1-1; D not resolved. Looked up from germline, CDR1 is WSHSY and CDR2 is SAAADI. The CDR3 is 15 residues long. The V gene lost 5 bases and the J gene lost 2 bases, with 15 bases spanning the gap. In nucleotides, the CDR3 is TGCGCCAGCAGTAAACCCCCAGCGAGCAACACTGAAGCTTTCTTT. Amino acid sequence: CASSKPPASNTEAFF.

V and J are TRBV5-5 and TRBJ1-5; D may be TRBD1 (5 bases). Looked up from germline, CDR1 is SGHKS and CDR2 is YYEKEE (reference sequence). The CDR3 is made up of 18 amino acids. V was pared by 4 bases and J by 3 bases, with 23 bases between. This CDR3 reads CASSPNRRDYTNNQPQHF. DNA for the CDR3: TGTGCCAGCAGCCCCAACCGCCGGGACTATACCAACAATCAGCCCCAGCATTTT.

In DNA, the CDR3 is TGTGCCTGGAGTGTATCCAGGGCAAATCAGCCCCAGCATTTT. Translating it yields CAWSVSRANQPQHF. V usage is TRBV30 and J usage is TRBJ1-5; weak D call: TRBD1 (5 bases). Trimming took 0 bases from V and 4 from J, leaving 10 bases between them. CDR3 length equals 14 residues. Germline CDR1 and CDR2: GTSNPN and SVGIG (reference sequence).

The chain employs TRBV5-1 and TRBJ2-1, with a weak D call TRBD1 (6 bases). Germline V lookup: CDR1 SGHRS, CDR2 YFSETQ. The CDR3 has 15 residues. The V end lost 0 bases, the J end lost 0 bases, and 7 bases lay between the germline ends. The DNA of the CDR3 is TGCGCCAGCAGCTTGGAACAGGGCTCCTACAATGAGCAGTTCTTC. Residues: CASSLEQGSYNEQFF.

This chain uses TRBV3-1 (or the pseudogene TRBV3-2) with TRBJ2-3; 9 nucleotides line up with TRBD2. The J segment lost 2 bases and the V segment lost 4 bases, leaving 4 bases of the junction unmatched. The germline gives CDR1 LGHDT, CDR2 YNNKEL (reference sequence). The CDR3 extends over 15 amino acids. Written as DNA, the CDR3 is TGTGCCAGCAGCCGCGGGGGACTAGCCACAGATACGCAGTATTTT. Protein product: CASSRGGLATDTQYF.